This T cell receptor (beta chain) was captured in a study of CD8 T cells in ankylosing spondylitis. V dropped 3 bases and J dropped 0; count of bases not matched to a gene: 9. Germline loops: CDR1 DFQATT, CDR2 SNEGSKA (reference sequence). The CDR3 loop spans 16 amino acids. TCRdb re-called the 5' RACE reads through MiXCR, storing one row per CDR3 protein. The profile shows about 280,000 distinct CDR3 sequences, about 19% of them singletons. The receptor was isolated from a male donor with ankylosing spondylitis or in good health (not recorded which). The chain joins TRBV20-1 to TRBJ2-3; 7 nucleotides align to TRBD2. The sample was blood, either unsorted or a sorted T cell fraction (not recorded which). CDR3 sequence reads: CSARRLAGSSTDTQYF. The CDR3 region has the DNA TGCAGTGCTAGGCGTTTAGCGGGTTCTAGCACAGATACGCAGTATTTT.